This is a list of T cell receptor beta chains from one sample in a study of cytomegalovirus exposure and HLA in healthy donors. TCRdb keeps only in-frame clones here, not all; method: immunoSEQ multiplex PCR. The table lists about 98,000 clones, 60% to 75% of them singletons. Sequenced: PBMCs. These receptor sequences come from a female donor in good health and CMV-seronegative. Each CDR3 is given with its conserved first and last residue. The D gene is left open where the match is weak. Where a row states a size, it is once, few, many or the class of an expanded clone; other rows omit it.

D	J	size	V	CDR3	DNA
TRBD2	TRBJ2-5	few	TRBV6-1	CASSELAGGPETQYF	TGTGCCAGCAGTGAACTAGCGGGAGGGCCAGAGACCCAGTACTTC
-	TRBJ1-1	-	TRBV30	CAWSVRVPLNTEAFF	TGTGCCTGGAGTGTCAGGGTCCCCCTTAACACTGAAGCTTTCTTT
TRBD1	TRBJ2-2	-	TRBV19	CASSKGQGAGTGELFF	TGTGCCAGTAGTAAGGGTCAGGGGGCGGGGACCGGGGAGCTGTTTTTT
-	TRBJ1-2	-	TRBV7-9	CASSPTGLGGYTF	TGTGCCAGCAGCCCCACAGGGTTAGGCGGCTACACCTTC
-	TRBJ1-5	few	TRBV4-3	CASSQDARNQPQHF	TGCGCCAGCAGCCAAGACGCTAGAAATCAGCCCCAGCATTTT
-	TRBJ2-5	-	TRBV28	CASSFLSRGKETQYF	TGTGCCAGCAGTTTCTTGTCAAGGGGTAAAGAGACCCAGTACTTC
TRBD1	TRBJ1-3	-	TRBV4-1	CASSHLTGGPYHTSGNTIYF	TGCGCCAGCAGCCACCTTACAGGGGGCCCCTATCATACCTCTGGAAACACCATATATTTT
TRBD1	TRBJ1-3	-	TRBV4-1	CASSQETGTGNTIYF	TGCGCCAGCAGCCAAGAGACAGGGACTGGAAACACCATATATTTT
-	TRBJ1-3	few	TRBV15	CATSRDRGQVVGNTIYF	TGTGCCACCAGCAGAGATCGCGGGCAGGTCGTTGGGAACACCATATATTTT
-	TRBJ2-4	-	TRBV2	CASSEGRAKNIQYF	TGTGCCAGCAGTGAAGGCAGGGCCAAAAACATTCAGTACTTC
-	TRBJ1-1	-	TRBV7-2	CASRGNRDTEAFF	TGTGCCAGCAGGGGGAACAGGGACACTGAAGCTTTCTTT
-	TRBJ1-2	-	TRBV4-3	CASSQDRGDYGYTF	TGCGCCAGCAGCCAAGATCGCGGGGACTATGGCTACACCTTC
TRBD1	TRBJ1-2	-	TRBV18	CASSPSNDRGYGYTF	TGTGCCAGCTCACCCTCCAACGACAGGGGCTATGGCTACACCTTC
-	TRBJ2-6	-	TRBV4-2	CAISQAVEGSSGANVLTF	TGTGCCATCAGCCAAGCGGTGGAGGGGAGCTCTGGGGCCAACGTCCTGACTTTC
-	TRBJ1-4	-	TRBV2	CASSTLRASNEKLFF	TGTGCCAGCAGCACTTTGAGGGCCAGTAATGAAAAACTGTTTTTT
TRBD2	TRBJ2-7	-	TRBV19	CASSIALAGSYEQYF	TGTGCCAGTAGTATAGCCCTAGCGGGTTCCTACGAGCAGTACTTC
-	TRBJ2-5	-	TRBV30	CAWRRLTNSPETQYF	TGTGCCTGGAGAAGGCTGACTAACTCCCCGGAGACCCAGTACTTC
TRBD2	TRBJ2-1	few	TRBV29-1	CSVEGRLAGHFNEQFF	TGCAGCGTTGAAGGGCGGCTAGCGGGGCATTTCAATGAGCAGTTCTTC
-	TRBJ2-3	few	TRBV5-4	CASSTNRVDTQYF	TGTGCCAGCAGCACCAACAGGGTGGATACGCAGTATTTT